The 28 T cell receptor beta chains given below trace back to one sample, sequenced in a study of T cell responses to AZD1222 COVID-19 vaccine. Clones were read by immunoSEQ multiplex PCR, and TCRdb kept only the in-frame ones, dropping some. The repertoire holds more than 150,000 clones, about nine tenths seen once, with about 1.9% in the top ten. Sequenced here: peripheral blood, sampled 28 days after the second AZD1222 dose. These receptors all come from an adult who received the AZD1222 COVID-19 vaccine.

For this clone: At the DNA level, this CDR3 is encoded by other sequences in the same sample as well. J is TRBJ2-1 and V is TRBV27; 11 bases line up with TRBD2. The length of the CDR3 is 15 residues. From germline, CDR1 is MNHEY and CDR2 SMNVEV (reference sequence). V lost 5 bases and J lost 4; bases outside the gene matches: 4. The CDR3 is CASSPGTSGYNEQFF. CDR3 DNA: TGTGCCAGCAGTCCTGGGACTAGCGGATACAATGAGCAGTTCTTC.

This rearrangement joins TRBV5-1 to TRBJ1-5, with D possibly being TRBD1 (5 bases). The CDR3 has 15 residues. Trimming left V 4 bases short and J 2 bases short, with 13 bases between. CDR1 is SGHRS and CDR2 is YFSETQ in the germline V gene. CDR3 residues: CASSPGGLGNQPQHF. Here the CDR3 DNA reads TGCGCCAGCAGCCCCGGGGGGTTGGGCAATCAGCCCCAGCATTTT.

This clone was seen a handful of times. The chain links TRBV27 to TRBJ2-2; D gene unclear. Trimming pared 2 bases from V and 3 bases from J, leaving 7 bases between. Per germline, CDR1 MNHEY and CDR2 SMNVEV (reference sequence). This CDR3 has 14 residues. The CDR3 DNA reads TGTGCCAGCAGTTTACCCGACCACACCGGGGAGCTGTTTTTT. Amino acid sequence: CASSLPDHTGELFF.

The chain combines TRBV4-1 with TRBJ1-3, with 9 bases aligning to TRBD1. This CDR3 spans 15 amino acids. V shed 6 bases, J shed 4 bases, and the junction held 7 bases outside the gene matches. Germline CDR1 and CDR2: MGHRA and YSYEKL. The CDR3 loop is CASRLTGTGGNTIYF. CDR3 in DNA: TGCGCCAGCAGACTTACCGGGACAGGGGGAAACACCATATATTTT.

This chain joins TRBV13 and TRBJ2-2; TRBD2 might be the D (6 bases). This CDR3 has 16 residues. V gave up 0 bases and J gave up 2 bases, with 10 bases separating them. CDR1 PRHDT and CDR2 FYEKMQ come from the germline V gene (reference sequence). Written as DNA, the CDR3 is TGTGCCAGCAGCTTAGGCGTCGGGGGAAACACCGGGGAGCTGTTTTTT. The encoded protein is CASSLGVGGNTGELFF.

This chain links TRBV11-2 with TRBJ1-2; D remains ambiguous. Trimming pared 5 bases from V and 5 bases from J, leaving 6 bases between. Germline V lookup: CDR1 SGHAT, CDR2 FQNNGV. The CDR3 has 11 amino acids. CDR3 nucleotides: TGTGCCAGCAGCCCCCAGTATGGCTACACCTTC. Amino acids: CASSPQYGYTF.

V usage is TRBV5-1 and J usage is TRBJ1-3; D may be TRBD1 (5 bases). Germline V gives CDR1 SGHRS, CDR2 YFSETQ. This CDR3 contains 15 residues. Trimming took off 0 bases at V and 3 bases at J, with 10 bases between the two ends. The CDR3 nucleotides are TGCGCCAGCAGCTTGGATGGGGGTGGTGGAAACACCATATATTTT. Its translation is CASSLDGGGGNTIYF.

The V and J genes are TRBV5-4 and TRBJ2-2, with 11 bases that match TRBD1. The CDR3 runs 18 residues. Germline loops: CDR1 SGHNT, CDR2 YYREEE (reference sequence). Losses at the gene ends were 4 bases for V and 8 bases for J; bases not matched to a gene: 16. CDR3 region: CASSPGQGANVVGGELFF. CDR3 in DNA: TGTGCCAGCAGCCCAGGACAGGGGGCGAATGTTGTAGGAGGGGAGCTGTTTTTT.

The chain has TRBV9 and TRBJ2-3; TRBD2 matches 11 bases. This CDR3 is built from 16 residues. V was pared by 4 bases and J by 4 bases, with 8 bases of the junction left unmatched. The germline gives CDR1 SGDLS, CDR2 YYNGEE. The CDR3 loop is CASSSRLAGSADTQYF. The CDR3 DNA follows: TGTGCCAGCAGCTCGCGACTAGCGGGGAGCGCAGATACGCAGTATTTT.

This clone was found a few times. J is TRBJ2-2 and V is TRBV6-5; no firm D call. Per germline, CDR1 MNHEY and CDR2 SVGAGI. There are 16 residues in the CDR3. V was cut by 0 bases and J by 1 base, with 9 bases left in between. The CDR3 sequence is CASSYSPWGNTGELFF. CDR3 coding DNA: TGTGCCAGCAGTTACTCGCCGTGGGGGAACACCGGGGAGCTGTTTTTT.

The CDR3 protein is CASSLQGDGTEAFF. For the CDR3, the DNA is TGCGCCAGCAGCTTACAGGGGGACGGCACTGAAGCTTTCTTT. The J gene is TRBJ1-1, the V gene TRBV5-1, with TRBD1 identical over 8 bases. From germline, CDR1 is SGHRS and CDR2 YFSETQ. The CDR3 consists of 14 residues. V lost 2 bases to trimming and J lost 4 bases; unmatched junction nucleotides: 4.

V and J are TRBV2 and TRBJ1-5; D not resolved. The germline CDR1 and CDR2 sequences are SNHLY and FYNNEI. The CDR3 is 13 residues long. The V gene lost 4 bases and the J gene lost 3 bases, with 7 bases spanning the gap. The DNA for the CDR3 is TGTGCCAGCAGTGGTCAGGTCAATCAGCCCCAGCATTTT. It encodes CASSGQVNQPQHF.

The genes are TRBV18 and TRBJ2-1; 7 bases agree with TRBD1. The germline CDR1 and CDR2 sequences are KGHSH and LQKENI. CDR3 length: 14 amino acids. Trimming took 2 bases from V and 4 from J; bases not matched to a gene: 2. This CDR3 is CASSPGTEYNEQFF. For the CDR3, the DNA is TGTGCCAGCTCACCAGGGACAGAATACAATGAGCAGTTCTTC.

This chain connects TRBV5-6 to TRBJ2-5, with no clear D. CDR3 length: 12 amino acids. Germline V gene sequence: CDR1 SGHDT, CDR2 YYEEEE. Trimming left V 0 bases short and J 5 bases short, with 5 bases between. The CDR3 loop is CASSLAWETQYF. The CDR3 coding sequence is TGTGCCAGCAGCTTGGCTTGGGAGACCCAGTACTTC.

The V and J genes are TRBV18 and TRBJ2-1; TRBD1 agrees at 10 bases. Germline V lookup: CDR1 KGHSH, CDR2 LQKENI. The CDR3 extends over 12 amino acids. After removal of 6 bases from V and 15 bases from J, the junction contained 8 bases not matched to a gene. The CDR3 bases are TGTGCCAGCTCTCCCGGGACAGGGGTTGCGTTCTTC. It translates to CASSPGTGVAFF. The full variable domain, rest sourced from reference TRBV18 and TRBJ2-1, is NAGVMQNPRHLVRRRGQEARLRCSPMKGHSHVYWYRQLPEEGLKFMVYLQKENIIDESGMPKERFSAEFPKEGPSILRIQQVVRGDSAAYFCASSPGTGVAFFGPGTRLTVL.

CDR3 sequence reads: CASRRGTGDGGTEAFF. The CDR3 bases are TGTGCCAGCAGGCGCGGGACAGGGGACGGAGGCACTGAAGCTTTCTTT. V is TRBV27 and J is TRBJ1-1; 10 nucleotides align to TRBD1. Germline trimming cut 6 bases from V and 4 bases from J; bases unmatched to any gene: 11. CDR3 length: 16 amino acids. Germline values: CDR1 MNHEY, CDR2 SMNVEV (reference sequence).

The chain has TRBV29-1 and TRBJ2-7; no firm D call. The CDR3 runs 13 residues. V was cut by 7 bases and J by 3 bases, with 16 bases left in between. The germline gives CDR1 SQVTM, CDR2 ANQGSEA. The CDR3 sequence: CSATMTDHYEQYF. CDR3 nucleotides: TGCAGCGCTACAATGACGGATCACTACGAGCAGTACTTC.

The chain couples TRBV18 to TRBJ2-5; a weak D match, TRBD1 (6 bases). Trimming removed 6 bases at V and 1 base at J, with 9 bases between. Per germline, CDR1 KGHSH and CDR2 LQKENI. This CDR3 has 13 residues. This CDR3 is CASSPGVQETQYF. CDR3 bases: TGTGCCAGCTCCCCAGGGGTCCAAGAGACCCAGTACTTC.

The chain combines TRBV4-3 with TRBJ2-3; 9 positions agree with TRBD2. This CDR3 spans 16 amino acids. Per the germline V gene, CDR1 is LGHNA and CDR2 is YSLEER. The V segment lost 0 bases and the J segment 3 bases; nucleotides outside the gene matches: 4. CDR3: CASSQDWRGGTDTQYF. CDR3 sequence (DNA): TGCGCCAGCAGCCAAGATTGGCGGGGGGGAACAGATACGCAGTATTTT.

V usage is TRBV2 and J usage is TRBJ1-3; 8 bases match TRBD1. The germline V gene has CDR1 SNHLY and CDR2 FYNNEI. The CDR3 sequence is 13 residues long. V gave up 6 bases and J gave up 5 bases; unmatched junction bases: 3. CDR3 sequence: CASSGTGRNTIYF. The CDR3 nucleotides are TGTGCCAGCAGCGGGACAGGTCGAAACACCATATATTTT.

In its sample, this clone was seen once. The J gene is TRBJ1-1, the V gene TRBV11-2, with no clear D. The CDR3 runs to 11 residues. The germline V and J ends were trimmed by 5 bases and 5 bases, with 6 bases remaining between them. CDR1 SGHAT and CDR2 FQNNGV come from the germline V gene. CDR3 protein: CASSGGTEAFF. Here the CDR3 DNA reads TGTGCCAGCAGCGGCGGGACTGAAGCTTTCTTT.

The V call is TRBV11-2, the J call TRBJ1-1; D ambiguous. The CDR3 extends over 13 amino acids. The V gene lost 5 bases and the J gene lost 1 base, with 8 bases spanning the gap. CDR1 and CDR2 from the germline V gene are SGHAT and FQNNGV. The CDR3 is CASSGPGNTEAFF. CDR3 bases: TGTGCCAGCAGCGGTCCAGGGAACACTGAAGCTTTCTTT.

The rearrangement uses TRBV2 and TRBJ2-1; D is unclear. The CDR3 is 14 amino acids. Germline assignment: CDR1 SNHLY and CDR2 FYNNEI. Between the trimmed V and J ends, which lost 7 bases and 2 bases, there was a span of 12 bases. The CDR3 sequence is CASTWVTPYNEQFF. The CDR3 DNA reads TGTGCCAGCACGTGGGTGACGCCCTACAATGAGCAGTTCTTC.

This rearrangement joins TRBV3-1 (or the pseudogene TRBV3-2) to TRBJ2-3, with 10 bases matching TRBD2. V gave up 0 bases and J gave up 7 bases; unmatched junction bases: 7. The germline V gene has CDR1 LGHDT and CDR2 YNNKEL (reference sequence). The CDR3 has 16 residues. CDR3 loop: CASSQDSAGGRYTQYF. Here the CDR3 DNA reads TGTGCCAGCAGCCAAGACTCAGCGGGGGGGCGGTATACGCAGTATTTT.

The rearrangement joins TRBV9 to TRBJ1-2; D is unresolved. This CDR3 contains 14 residues. Between the trimmed V and J ends, which lost 3 bases and 2 bases, there was a span of 11 bases. Germline CDR1 reads SGDLS; CDR2 reads YYNGEE. CDR3 sequence (DNA): TGTGCCAGCAGCGCCCTACACGACAACTATGGCTACACCTTC. Protein sequence: CASSALHDNYGYTF.

There are a few counts of this clone. The chain is built from TRBV14 and TRBJ2-5, with TRBD1 matching 10 bases. The CDR3 contains 19 residues. J gave up 5 bases and V 0 bases, and 15 bases lay outside the gene matches. CDR1 SGHDN and CDR2 FVKESK come from the germline V gene. The DNA of the CDR3 is TGTGCCAGCAGCCAAGAAAAGGTCCAGGACAGGGGGGTGTGGGAGACCCAGTACTTC. Residues: CASSQEKVQDRGVWETQYF.

The rearrangement uses TRBV27 and TRBJ1-4, with D perhaps TRBD1 (6 bases). V was shortened by 9 bases and J by 10 bases, with 15 bases between the two germline ends. The CDR3 spans 12 residues. Germline V gene sequence: CDR1 MNHEY, CDR2 SMNVEV (reference sequence). The CDR3 is CASTGTVGKLFF. In nucleotides, the CDR3 is TGTGCCAGTACAGGGACGGTCGGAAAACTGTTTTTT.

The chain couples TRBV19 to TRBJ2-1; no firm D call. This CDR3 comprises 15 residues. V was clipped by 3 bases and J by 3 bases, with 12 bases between them. Per the germline V gene, CDR1 is LNHDA and CDR2 is SQIVND (reference sequence). CDR3 nucleotides: TGTGCCAGTAGTATGCCGCCTTCCGGCTACAATGAGCAGTTCTTC. The encoded protein is CASSMPPSGYNEQFF.